This T cell receptor beta chain was recorded in a study of blood T cell repertoires in COVID-19. Across the study: The United States, Italy and Spain were the sources of the acute and convalescent COVID-19 samples. PBMCs, B-cell-depleted T cells, or T cells were the source of the cDNA or gDNA that made up the material.

Original processing methods: Amplification from reference gene primers served as the basis for estimated nucleated cell counts. Sequencing was performed with immunoSEQ multiplex PCR; in TCRdb, only in-frame clones are kept and a portion is missing. That table gives V, J and clone size, and the DNA gave D and trimming. This table has some 200,000 clones, around nine tenths appearing once. Germline CDR1 SGDLS, CDR2 YYNGEE. Trimming removed 4 bases from V and 4 bases from J; junction bases left unmatched: 8. The CDR3 runs to 15 residues. The genes are TRBV9 and TRBJ2-7; TRBD2 matches at 10 bases. The origin of this receptor is a young man with active or convalescent COVID-19. The sequenced sample was peripheral blood. CDR3 sequence: CASSPPLAGVYEQYF. The CDR3 DNA is TGTGCCAGCAGCCCACCGCTAGCGGGAGTATACGAGCAGTACTTC.